The 11 T cell receptor beta chains listed next were all sequenced from one sample in a study of type 1 regulatory T cells (dated by TCRdb to the early 2020s). For these receptors, no antigen is known. Sequencing relied on an Illumina MiSeq. TCRdb trimmed the raw reads at Q25, called clones with MiXCR and kept productive beta chains. Duplicate CDR3 protein sequences are folded into a single record with the most common DNA and genes. This sample has about 42,000 distinct CDR3 sequences in its table, and about 12% of those were observed once. Clones ranked in the top ten supply approximately 8% of the sample. The material sequenced was cultured non-Tr1 T cells, either the whole culture or a sorted T cell fraction (not recorded which). According to the study, the label for this sample's cell subset or site signals: non-Tr1 population from the T-allo10 product. These receptors originate from a human donor in good health.

This clonotype was recorded a few times. V usage is TRBV24-1 and J usage is TRBJ2-1; D is unclear. The CDR3 has 16 residues. CDR1 and CDR2 from the germline V gene are KGHDR and SFDVKD. V was shortened by 1 base and J by 1 base, with 10 bases between the two germline ends. The CDR3 loop is CATSDFPAASYNEQFF. CDR3 DNA sequence: TGTGCCACCAGTGATTTTCCGGCGGCTTCCTACAATGAGCAGTTCTTC.

This clonotype was recorded a few times. The rearrangement links TRBV24-1 to TRBJ2-3, with no clear D. This CDR3 is built from 16 residues. CDR1 and CDR2 from the germline V gene are KGHDR and SFDVKD. Trimming shortened V by 3 bases and J by 3 bases, and 15 bases separated the two germline ends. The DNA for the CDR3 is TGTGCCACCAGTGATCCCTCCCCGGGCGCGACAGATACGCAGTATTTT. Translating gives CATSDPSPGATDTQYF.

The CDR3 sequence is CASSGDNAGIYEQYF. The CDR3 coding sequence is TGCGCCAGCAGCGGGGACAACGCCGGGATCTACGAGCAGTACTTC. The chain recombines TRBV5-1 with TRBJ2-7; a possible D gene is TRBD1 (6 bases). This CDR3 has 15 amino acids. Deletions cut 4 bases from V and 3 bases from J, with 17 bases between. Germline V CDR1 and CDR2: SGHRS, YFSETQ.

This clonotype was seen many times. The V gene is TRBV5-6, the J gene TRBJ2-3, with D perhaps TRBD2 (5 bases). The germline V gene has CDR1 SGHDT and CDR2 YYEEEE. The CDR3 consists of 14 residues. Between the trimmed V and J ends, which lost 7 bases and 5 bases, there was a span of 17 bases. Here the CDR3 reads CASSTRGYRDTQYF. The CDR3, as DNA: TGTGCCAGCTCGACCCGGGGTTATCGAGATACGCAGTATTTT.

This chain connects TRBV19 to TRBJ2-1, with D unresolved. This CDR3 contains 13 residues. Trimming cost V 2 bases and J 9 bases, with 11 bases left between them. Germline assignment: CDR1 LNHDA and CDR2 SQIVND (reference sequence). The CDR3 sequence is CASSIQIVGEQFF. The CDR3 DNA reads TGTGCCAGTAGTATACAAATAGTAGGTGAGCAGTTCTTC.

This clonotype turned up a few times. The chain couples TRBV20-1 to TRBJ1-5; 10 nucleotides match TRBD1. The V and J ends lost 8 bases and 7 bases, in that order; junction bases with no gene match: 5. The CDR3 loop spans 12 amino acids. Germline V CDR1 and CDR2: DFQATT, SNEGSKA (reference sequence). CDR3 nucleotide sequence: TGCAGTCGGGGGGACAGGGGCCAGCCCCAGCATTTT. It encodes CSRGDRGQPQHF.

This clonotype was counted at least ten times. The gene calls are TRBV12-3 or TRBV12-4 and TRBJ2-1; D may be TRBD2 (6 bases). This CDR3 region has 15 residues. V lost 4 bases, J lost 7 bases, and 17 bases lay in between. The chain's CDR3 is CASSYYGGEENEQFF. CDR3 DNA: TGTGCCAGCAGTTACTACGGAGGGGAGGAAAATGAGCAGTTCTTC.

This clonotype was seen repeatedly, ten times or more. The V gene is TRBV12-3 or TRBV12-4, the J gene TRBJ1-5; D remains ambiguous. Trimming took off 6 bases at V and 2 bases at J, with 11 bases between the two ends. The CDR3 covers 14 residues. The CDR3: CASSTAVGNQPQHF. The CDR3 nucleotides read TGTGCCAGCAGCACGGCAGTTGGCAATCAGCCCCAGCATTTT.

This clonotype was detected only a few times. The V call is TRBV7-8, the J call TRBJ2-7, with 10 bases matching TRBD2. Losses at the gene ends were 6 bases for V and 6 bases for J; bases not matched to a gene: 2. This CDR3 has 12 residues. The germline V gene has CDR1 SGHVS and CDR2 FQNEAQ. CDR3 residues: CASRSSGSEQYF. In nucleotides, the CDR3 is TGTGCCAGCAGATCTAGCGGGAGCGAGCAGTACTTC.

The sample holds a few counts of this clonotype. This chain uses TRBV29-1 with TRBJ2-7, with D possibly matching TRBD1 (5 bases). Trimming pared 7 bases from V and 3 bases from J, leaving 10 bases between. The CDR3 totals 11 residues. The V gene's germline CDR1 is SQVTM and CDR2 ANQGSEA. The CDR3 sequence is CSAFTGYEQYF. The CDR3 coding sequence is TGCAGCGCCTTCACAGGCTACGAGCAGTACTTC.

This clonotype was counted many times. This chain joins TRBV2 and TRBJ2-5; D not resolved. The CDR3 loop spans 13 amino acids. From germline, CDR1 is SNHLY and CDR2 FYNNEI. Trimming cost V 4 bases and J 3 bases, with 9 bases left between them. CDR3 nucleotide sequence: TGTGCCAGCAGTGGGCAGACGAAAGAGACCCAGTACTTC. It encodes CASSGQTKETQYF.